Listed below are T cell receptor beta chains from one sample, sequenced in a study of cytomegalovirus exposure and HLA in healthy donors. Clones were read by immunoSEQ multiplex PCR, and TCRdb kept only the in-frame ones, dropping some. The table shows about 89,000 clones, with around 86% occurring only once. The sequenced sample was PBMCs. The receptors were gathered from a female donor in good health and CMV-seropositive. Each CDR3 is given without its conserved first and last residue. Size is omitted from some rows. Given values are once, few, many or a class for expanded clones.

clone_size: -; v_call: TRBV5-5; j_call: TRBJ1-1; cdr3_aa: ASGPGTGKTEAF
clone_size: -; v_call: TRBV5-4; j_call: TRBJ2-5; cdr3_aa: ASSLVRFRQGEETQY
clone_size: once; v_call: TRBV11-2; j_call: TRBJ2-4; cdr3_aa: ASSGGTSGSGWDIQY
clone_size: -; v_call: TRBV5-1; j_call: TRBJ2-1; cdr3_aa: ASGGGNEQF
clone_size: -; v_call: TRBV5-8; j_call: TRBJ2-5; cdr3_aa: ASSWRTVQETQY
clone_size: few; v_call: TRBV6-6; j_call: TRBJ2-1; cdr3_aa: ASSKGSGLPNNEQF
clone_size: -; v_call: TRBV27; j_call: TRBJ2-1; cdr3_aa: ASSLLGLAGGNEQF
clone_size: few; v_call: TRBV28; j_call: TRBJ1-1; cdr3_aa: ASSLSQGEAF
clone_size: -; v_call: TRBV6-5; j_call: TRBJ1-1; cdr3_aa: ASSYTDWGGNTEAF
clone_size: once; v_call: TRBV10-3; j_call: TRBJ1-2; cdr3_aa: ATQRGSNYGYT
clone_size: -; v_call: TRBV4-1; j_call: TRBJ2-7; cdr3_aa: ASSQEGSRPYEQY
clone_size: -; v_call: TRBV7-9; j_call: TRBJ2-7; cdr3_aa: SSSPGGYEQY
clone_size: -; v_call: TRBV10-3; j_call: TRBJ2-1; cdr3_aa: AISSGSSYNEQF
clone_size: -; v_call: TRBV18; j_call: TRBJ1-1; cdr3_aa: ASSPLDRNTEAF
clone_size: -; v_call: TRBV29-1; j_call: TRBJ1-4; cdr3_aa: SSLGEGNEKLF
clone_size: -; v_call: TRBV19; j_call: TRBJ2-1; cdr3_aa: ASSIGWERTYNEQF
clone_size: -; v_call: TRBV7-9; j_call: TRBJ1-2; cdr3_aa: ASSLGRSGYGYT
clone_size: -; v_call: TRBV7-6; j_call: TRBJ2-2; cdr3_aa: ASSLSRTGQVAGELF
clone_size: few; v_call: TRBV19; j_call: TRBJ2-1; cdr3_aa: ASRRQGRNEQF
clone_size: -; v_call: TRBV15; j_call: TRBJ1-5; cdr3_aa: ATSRGQENQPQH
clone_size: few; v_call: TRBV11-2; j_call: TRBJ1-4; cdr3_aa: ASSATGTGSEKLF
clone_size: -; v_call: TRBV4-1; j_call: TRBJ1-5; cdr3_aa: ASGQGGGNQPQH
clone_size: -; v_call: TRBV10-2; j_call: TRBJ1-4; cdr3_aa: ASRRTADINEKLF
clone_size: -; v_call: TRBV14; j_call: TRBJ2-1; cdr3_aa: ASRPQGPEQF
clone_size: -; v_call: TRBV25-1; j_call: TRBJ1-1; cdr3_aa: ASSAYQGALFNTEAF
clone_size: -; v_call: TRBV5-4; j_call: TRBJ1-2; cdr3_aa: ASSLVGQGST
clone_size: -; v_call: TRBV6-1; j_call: TRBJ1-2; cdr3_aa: ASSEARANEFYFGYT
clone_size: -; v_call: TRBV19; j_call: TRBJ1-5; cdr3_aa: ASSPTAINNQPQH
clone_size: -; v_call: TRBV9; j_call: TRBJ1-1; cdr3_aa: ASSVVEGTEAF
clone_size: -; v_call: TRBV27; j_call: TRBJ1-2; cdr3_aa: ASSSGQSRGYT
clone_size: -; v_call: TRBV10-3; j_call: TRBJ2-6; cdr3_aa: AISDAGTGPPGANVLT
clone_size: -; v_call: TRBV6-1; j_call: TRBJ1-1; cdr3_aa: ASSERQGSEAF
clone_size: few; v_call: TRBV10-3; j_call: TRBJ2-6; cdr3_aa: AISRTGVLT
clone_size: -; v_call: TRBV19; j_call: TRBJ1-5; cdr3_aa: ASSITGEGFQPQH
clone_size: -; v_call: TRBV28; j_call: TRBJ1-1; cdr3_aa: ASSLNRGLVTEAF
clone_size: once; v_call: TRBV11-2; j_call: TRBJ2-1; cdr3_aa: ASSLSGRFGEQF
clone_size: -; v_call: TRBV2; j_call: TRBJ2-7; cdr3_aa: ASSARIGASYEQY
clone_size: -; v_call: TRBV2; j_call: TRBJ2-7; cdr3_aa: AGKGRGGSYEQY
clone_size: -; v_call: TRBV19; j_call: TRBJ1-5; cdr3_aa: ASRGGALENQPQH
clone_size: -; v_call: TRBV7-9; j_call: TRBJ2-3; cdr3_aa: ASSFRPVDRTGSTDTQY
clone_size: -; v_call: TRBV2; j_call: TRBJ1-2; cdr3_aa: ASSEVQAGGYT
clone_size: -; v_call: TRBV6-6; j_call: TRBJ2-7; cdr3_aa: ASSSVYEQY
clone_size: -; v_call: TRBV5-4; j_call: TRBJ1-2; cdr3_aa: ASSISGGGYYGYT
clone_size: once; v_call: TRBV28; j_call: TRBJ2-5; cdr3_aa: ASSSGLAGVKETQY
clone_size: -; v_call: TRBV19; j_call: TRBJ1-5; cdr3_aa: ASSMGGQPQH
clone_size: -; v_call: TRBV18; j_call: TRBJ1-2; cdr3_aa: ASSRQGKDYGYT
clone_size: -; v_call: TRBV27; j_call: TRBJ2-7; cdr3_aa: ASSYRGMRGDEQY
clone_size: -; v_call: TRBV12-5; j_call: TRBJ2-3; cdr3_aa: ASGHGGLRDTQY
clone_size: -; v_call: TRBV5-5; j_call: TRBJ1-5; cdr3_aa: ASSLFRAHSNQPQH